This T cell receptor beta chain was sequenced during a study of blood T cell repertoires in COVID-19. Study context: COVID-19 samples collected from the United States, Italy and Spain covered acute and convalescent phases. Sources were T cells, B-cell-depleted T cells, or PBMCs; the material itself was cDNA or gDNA.

The length of the CDR3 is 14 residues. Germline-derived CDR1 and CDR2 are GTSNPN and SVGIG (reference sequence). V was clipped by 5 bases and J by 0 bases, with 12 bases between them. Original processing methods: For nucleated cells, counts were estimated from reference gene primer amplification. Sequencing was performed with immunoSEQ multiplex PCR; in TCRdb, only in-frame clones are kept and a portion is missing. Clone size and V and J calls were adopted from that table, with D and trimming inferred from the DNA. This sample has approximately 500,000 clones, with roughly nine tenths found just once. Seattle researchers signed up patients amid active infection and tracked them longitudinally.

The sequenced material came from peripheral blood. This sequence joins TRBV30 and TRBJ2-3; weak D call: TRBD1 (5 bases). The sequence was obtained from a woman aged 45-59 years with COVID-19, enrolled during active disease. The CDR3 bases are TGTGCCTGGGACACAGGATCTAGCACAGATACGCAGTATTTT. It codes for CAWDTGSSTDTQYF. Looking up the rest from reference TRBV30 and TRBJ2-3 gives the full variable domain: SQTIHQWPATLVQPVGSPLSLECTVEGTSNPNLYWYRQAAGRGLQLLFYSVGIGQISSEVPQNLSASRPQDRQFILSSKKLLLSDSGFYLCAWDTGSSTDTQYFGPGTRLTVL.